This is a list of T cell receptor beta chains from one sample in a study of immune evolution from preneoplasia to lung adenocarcinoma. Some clones are missing from TCRdb's copy, which holds only in-frame ones; the method was immunoSEQ multiplex PCR. Of some 10,000 clones listed, 75% to 90% are singletons. Input material: FFPE invasive lung adenocarcinoma tissue. The receptors derive from a person aged 70 to 85 with invasive lung adenocarcinoma. The CDR3 runs from the conserved cysteine through the conserved F or W. Fields, in order: V gene, J gene, clone size, CDR3 protein. Where a row states a size, it is once, few, many or the class of an expanded clone; other rows omit it.

V gene: TRBV28; J gene: TRBJ1-1; clone size: once; CDR3 protein: CASRHLTEAFF
V gene: TRBV28; J gene: TRBJ2-7; clone size: -; CDR3 protein: CASSLIGGQYEQYF
V gene: TRBV2; J gene: TRBJ2-7; clone size: -; CDR3 protein: CASREGTVSYEQYF
V gene: TRBV28; J gene: TRBJ2-2; clone size: -; CDR3 protein: CASSPYRGGDTGELFF
V gene: TRBV27; J gene: TRBJ1-2; clone size: -; CDR3 protein: CAAIVANYGYTF
V gene: TRBV2; J gene: TRBJ2-1; clone size: -; CDR3 protein: CASSAETSGPPGNEQFF
V gene: TRBV18; J gene: TRBJ2-5; clone size: -; CDR3 protein: CASSPESLAGGETQYF
V gene: TRBV5-1; J gene: TRBJ2-3; clone size: -; CDR3 protein: CASSTGLAGVSDTQYF
V gene: TRBV5-1; J gene: TRBJ1-5; clone size: -; CDR3 protein: CASSFSFALVSNQPQHF
V gene: TRBV4-1; J gene: TRBJ2-7; clone size: once; CDR3 protein: CASSQESTGNEQYF
V gene: TRBV10-1; J gene: TRBJ2-1; clone size: -; CDR3 protein: CASSVGLAGGEQFF
V gene: TRBV6-5; J gene: TRBJ2-7; clone size: once; CDR3 protein: CASSYDTSGSYEQYF
V gene: TRBV28; J gene: TRBJ2-5; clone size: -; CDR3 protein: CASSRPEEKLETQYF
V gene: TRBV4-2; J gene: TRBJ2-3; clone size: -; CDR3 protein: CASSPGTSTSTDTQYF
V gene: TRBV21-1; J gene: TRBJ1-1; clone size: -; CDR3 protein: CASSSDSDLNTEAFF
V gene: TRBV5-4; J gene: TRBJ2-1; clone size: -; CDR3 protein: CASSLGQGQFF
V gene: TRBV15; J gene: TRBJ1-3; clone size: -; CDR3 protein: CATSRDGGAGNTIYF
V gene: TRBV2; J gene: TRBJ1-2; clone size: -; CDR3 protein: CATLPGTVFYGYTF
V gene: TRBV28; J gene: TRBJ1-2; clone size: few; CDR3 protein: CASSLFGTGSYGYTF
V gene: TRBV4-2; J gene: TRBJ1-1; clone size: -; CDR3 protein: CASSQDLWGGSRAFF
V gene: TRBV7-8; J gene: TRBJ1-5; clone size: -; CDR3 protein: CASSLAIGLSNQPQHF
V gene: TRBV29-1; J gene: TRBJ2-7; clone size: -; CDR3 protein: CSVGQGVTYEQYF